One and the same sample provided the 20 T cell receptor beta chains below, sequenced in a study of T cell responses to AZD1222 COVID-19 vaccine. Sequencing was performed with immunoSEQ multiplex PCR; in TCRdb, only in-frame clones are kept and a portion is missing. The repertoire includes under 150,000 clones, approximately 92% of them detected once, and roughly 1% sits in the top ten. The sequences come from peripheral blood, collected 28 days after the second AZD1222 dose. The receptors were gathered from an adult who received the AZD1222 COVID-19 vaccine.

The rearrangement joins TRBV18 to TRBJ2-5; 7 bases are shared with TRBD1. The CDR3 contains 17 residues. V gave up 3 bases and J gave up 4 bases; unmatched junction bases: 14. CDR1 and CDR2 (germline): KGHSH, LQKENI. The CDR3 spells CASSPVVGQSLGETQYF. CDR3 nucleotide sequence: TGTGCCAGCTCACCCGTGGTGGGACAGAGTTTAGGAGAGACCCAGTACTTC.

The chain has TRBV5-5 and TRBJ2-2; D gene uncertain. V lost 5 bases and J 4 bases, leaving 6 bases between the germline ends. The CDR3 is 12 residues long. The V gene's germline CDR1 is SGHKS and CDR2 YYEKEE (reference sequence). The chain's CDR3 is CASRRTTGELFF. In DNA form, the CDR3 reads TGTGCCAGCAGGCGGACCACCGGGGAGCTGTTTTTT.

The chain couples TRBV10-3 to TRBJ2-7; D uncertain. The germline CDR1 and CDR2 sequences are ENHRY and SYGVKD. Between the trimmed V and J ends, which lost 8 bases and 3 bases, there was a span of 11 bases. This CDR3 comprises 12 residues. The CDR3 nucleotides read TGTGCCATCCGGCAGGAGAACTACGAGCAGTACTTC. This translates into CAIRQENYEQYF.

J is TRBJ2-3 and V is TRBV7-3, with D uncertain. V lost 4 bases, J lost 6 bases, and 17 bases lay in between. Germline values: CDR1 SGHTA, CDR2 FQGTGA. There are 15 residues in the CDR3. CDR3 nucleotides: TGTGCCAGCAGCTCACCTAAGCAATCCATCGATACGCAGTATTTT. Protein sequence: CASSSPKQSIDTQYF. The full variable domain, completed using reference TRBV7-3 and TRBJ2-3, is GAGVSQTPSNKVTEKGKYVELRCDPISGHTALYWYRQSLGQGPEFLIYFQGTGAADDSGLPNDRFFAVRPEGSVSTLKIQRTERGDSAVYLCASSSPKQSIDTQYFGPGTRLTVL.

The rearrangement uses TRBV4-2 and TRBJ1-4; TRBD1 matches at 9 bases. There are 16 residues in the CDR3. The V gene's germline CDR1 is LGHNA and CDR2 YNFKEQ. Trimming took 0 bases from V and 5 from J; bases not matched to a gene: 4. The CDR3 sequence is CASSQEPGQGNEKLFF. The DNA for the CDR3 is TGTGCCAGCAGCCAAGAACCGGGACAGGGCAATGAAAAACTGTTTTTT.

The rearrangement joins TRBV28 to TRBJ2-5, with D tentatively TRBD2 (5 bases). V was shortened by 7 bases and J by 1 base, with 10 bases between the two germline ends. Germline-derived CDR1 and CDR2 are MDHEN and SYDVKM. The length of the CDR3 is 13 residues. CDR3 sequence: CASNPGVQETQYF. The CDR3, as DNA: TGTGCCAGCAATCCCGGGGTCCAAGAGACCCAGTACTTC.

The chain couples TRBV5-5 to TRBJ1-5; D might be TRBD1 (5 bases). The CDR3 has 14 residues. CDR1 and CDR2 from the germline V gene are SGHKS and YYEKEE (reference sequence). V was cut by 0 bases and J by 6 bases, with 10 bases left in between. The CDR3 DNA follows: TGTGCCAGCAGCTTGGGAGGGGACGGTCAGCCCCAGCATTTT. Translated: CASSLGGDGQPQHF.

This sequence joins TRBV18 and TRBJ2-5; 10 bases line up with TRBD1. V lost 3 bases, J lost 1 base, and 5 bases stayed unmatched. The CDR3 length is 16 residues. Germline loops: CDR1 KGHSH, CDR2 LQKENI. The CDR3 DNA reads TGTGCCAGCTCACCTTTGGGACAGGGGCGCCAAGAGACCCAGTACTTC. Protein product: CASSPLGQGRQETQYF.

The chain recombines TRBV30 with TRBJ1-1, with D unclear. This CDR3 spans 14 amino acids. Germline CDR1 and CDR2: GTSNPN and SVGIG (reference sequence). V lost 2 bases and J lost 1, with 11 bases in between. The CDR3 DNA is TGTGCCTGGAGTAGTGGGGTATGGAACACTGAAGCTTTCTTT. This translates into CAWSSGVWNTEAFF.

This clone was seen more than once but under ten times. The rearrangement links TRBV25-1 to TRBJ2-7; no definite D call. Trimming left V 4 bases short and J 7 bases short, with 8 bases between. Germline V gene sequence: CDR1 MGHDK, CDR2 SYGVNS. The CDR3 has 11 amino acids. This CDR3 is CASSGYGEQYF. CDR3 DNA sequence: TGTGCCAGCAGTGGATATGGGGAGCAGTACTTC.

The chain is built from TRBV9 and TRBJ2-7; 8 bases agree with TRBD1. The CDR3 is 13 residues long. Per germline, CDR1 SGDLS and CDR2 YYNGEE. J lost 3 bases, V lost 7 bases, and 6 bases had no gene match. The CDR3 DNA is TGTGCCAGCTCCCCCGGACAGGGCTACGAGCAGTACTTC. Protein sequence: CASSPGQGYEQYF.

V gene TRBV30 combines with J gene TRBJ1-3; D gene ambiguous. V lost 2 bases and J 0 bases, leaving 14 bases between the germline ends. CDR1 and CDR2 from the germline V gene are GTSNPN and SVGIG (reference sequence). The CDR3 spans 16 residues. This CDR3 reads CAWSQTRTSSGNTIYF. DNA for the CDR3: TGTGCCTGGAGTCAAACTCGGACGAGCTCTGGAAACACCATATATTTT.

This chain links TRBV5-1 with TRBJ1-1; the match to TRBD1 covers 9 bases. There are 16 residues in the CDR3. V shed 4 bases and J 1 base; nucleotides not matched to a gene: 8. Germline CDR1 is SGHRS and CDR2 is YFSETQ. CDR3 amino acids: CASSPPGQGPNTEAFF. In DNA, the CDR3 is TGCGCCAGCAGCCCACCGGGACAGGGACCGAACACTGAAGCTTTCTTT.

The chain carries TRBV20-1 and TRBJ1-2; 7 bases map to TRBD1. CDR1 and CDR2 from the germline V gene are DFQATT and SNEGSKA (reference sequence). V shed 5 bases, J shed 6 bases, and the junction held 0 bases outside the gene matches. The CDR3 covers 10 residues. Here the CDR3 reads CSADRDGYTF. CDR3 nucleotide sequence: TGCAGTGCTGACAGGGATGGCTACACCTTC.

The J gene is TRBJ1-1, the V gene TRBV30, with D tentatively TRBD1 (5 bases). This CDR3 is 13 amino acids long. Germline V lookup: CDR1 GTSNPN, CDR2 SVGIG (reference sequence). Deletions cut 7 bases from V and 0 bases from J, with 12 bases between. The CDR3: CASLRGMNTEAFF. DNA of the CDR3: TGTGCCTCGCTTCGGGGGATGAACACTGAAGCTTTCTTT.

The chain employs TRBV28 and TRBJ2-7; TRBD1 aligns across 7 bases. V dropped 6 bases and J dropped 4; count of bases not matched to a gene: 9. This CDR3 is 14 amino acids long. Germline V gene sequence: CDR1 MDHEN, CDR2 SYDVKM. The CDR3 is CASRRQGAAYEQYF. In nucleotides, the CDR3 is TGTGCCAGCAGGCGACAGGGTGCGGCTTACGAGCAGTACTTC.

The chain is built from TRBV7-3 and TRBJ1-1, with 8 bases fitting TRBD1. The V gene end was trimmed by 9 bases and the J gene end by 2 bases; junction bases not matched to a gene: 5. The germline V gene has CDR1 SGHTA and CDR2 FQGTGA. The CDR3 consists of 13 residues. The CDR3 coding sequence is TGTGCCAGTAGGACAGGGCTCAACACTGAAGCTTTCTTT. Translating it yields CASRTGLNTEAFF.

This rearrangement joins TRBV4-2 to TRBJ1-4, with 7 bases lining up with TRBD1. After removal of 4 bases from V and 0 bases from J, the junction contained 11 bases not matched to a gene. The germline V gene encodes CDR1 LGHNA and CDR2 YNFKEQ. The CDR3 extends over 18 amino acids. The DNA for the CDR3 is TGTGCCAGCAGCCCCTTAGCGGGACAGCGCCCAACTAATGAAAAACTGTTTTTT. Its protein is CASSPLAGQRPTNEKLFF.

Worth noting for this clone: An end of the junction differs from the germline gene, which may be a read error. The rearrangement joins TRBV12-3 or TRBV12-4 to TRBJ1-1; TRBD1 is a possible D gene (6 bases). The CDR3 consists of 13 residues. CDR3 DNA: TGTGCCAGCACCCTCTCGGGGGGGCGCATCAGGATCTTT. It encodes CASTLSGGRIRIF.

The gene calls are TRBV30 and TRBJ2-3, with D possibly TRBD2 on 5 matching bases. This CDR3 spans 17 amino acids. Germline V gene data show CDR1 as GTSNPN and CDR2 as SVGIG (reference sequence). Trimming removed 0 bases from V and 0 bases from J, with 16 bases in between. CDR3 loop: CAWSVRRTGLSTDTQYF. In nucleotides, the CDR3 is TGTGCCTGGAGTGTACGGAGGACGGGCCTTAGCACAGATACGCAGTATTTT. Together with reference TRBV30 and TRBJ2-3, the CDR3 gives the full variable domain: SQTIHQWPATLVQPVGSPLSLECTVEGTSNPNLYWYRQAAGRGLQLLFYSVGIGQISSEVPQNLSASRPQDRQFILSSKKLLLSDSGFYLCAWSVRRTGLSTDTQYFGPGTRLTVL.